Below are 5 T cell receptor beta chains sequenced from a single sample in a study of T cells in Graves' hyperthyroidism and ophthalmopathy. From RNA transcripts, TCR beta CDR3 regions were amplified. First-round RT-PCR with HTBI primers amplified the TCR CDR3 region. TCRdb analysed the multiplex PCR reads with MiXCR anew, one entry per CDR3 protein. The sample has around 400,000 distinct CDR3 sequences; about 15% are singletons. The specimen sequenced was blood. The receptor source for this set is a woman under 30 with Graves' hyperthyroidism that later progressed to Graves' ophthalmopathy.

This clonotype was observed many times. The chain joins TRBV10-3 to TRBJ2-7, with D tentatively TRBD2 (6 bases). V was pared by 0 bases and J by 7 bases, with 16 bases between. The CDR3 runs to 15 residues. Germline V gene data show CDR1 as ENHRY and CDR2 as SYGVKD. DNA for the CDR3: TGTGCCATCAGTGAGTCGGACTCGTGGGCGGGGGAGCAGTACTTC. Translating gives CAISESDSWAGEQYF.

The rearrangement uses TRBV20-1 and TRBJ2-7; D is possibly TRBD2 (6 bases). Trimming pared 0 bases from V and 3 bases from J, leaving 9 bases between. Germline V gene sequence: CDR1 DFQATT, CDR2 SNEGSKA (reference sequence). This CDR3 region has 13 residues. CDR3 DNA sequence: TGCAGTGCTAGAGATCCGCGGGGCTACGAGCAGTACTTC. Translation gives CSARDPRGYEQYF.

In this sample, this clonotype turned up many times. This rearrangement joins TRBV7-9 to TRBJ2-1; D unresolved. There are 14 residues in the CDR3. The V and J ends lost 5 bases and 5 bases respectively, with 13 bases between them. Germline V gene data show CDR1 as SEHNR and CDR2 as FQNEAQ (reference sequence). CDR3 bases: TGTGCCAGCAGCCCGAGTGGGGAAAACAATGAGCAGTTCTTC. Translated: CASSPSGENNEQFF. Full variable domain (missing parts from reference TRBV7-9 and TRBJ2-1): DTGVSQNPRHKITKRGQNVTFRCDPISEHNRLYWYRQTLGQGPEFLTYFQNEAQLEKSRLLSDRFSAERPKGSFSTLEIQRTEQGDSAMYLCASSPSGENNEQFFGPGTRLTVL.

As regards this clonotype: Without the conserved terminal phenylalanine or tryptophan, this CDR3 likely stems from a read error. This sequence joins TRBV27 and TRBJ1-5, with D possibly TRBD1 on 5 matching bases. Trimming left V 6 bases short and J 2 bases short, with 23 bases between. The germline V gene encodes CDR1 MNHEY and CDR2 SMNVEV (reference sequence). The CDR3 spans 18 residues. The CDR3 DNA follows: TGTGCCAGCAGACTACCGATGACACACCTCAGGGGCAATCAGCCCCAGCATCTT. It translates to CASRLPMTHLRGNQPQHL.

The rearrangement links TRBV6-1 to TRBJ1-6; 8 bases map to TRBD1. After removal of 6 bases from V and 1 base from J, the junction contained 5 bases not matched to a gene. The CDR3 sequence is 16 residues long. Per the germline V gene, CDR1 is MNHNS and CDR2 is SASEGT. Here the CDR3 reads CASRDRGKSYNSPLHF. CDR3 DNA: TGTGCCAGCAGAGACAGGGGCAAGTCCTATAATTCACCCCTCCACTTT.